This TCR beta chain was captured by sequencing in a study of blood T cell repertoires in COVID-19. The sample holds one count of this clone. This CDR3 comprises 16 residues. With V trimmed by 0 bases and J by 0 bases, 4 bases remained unmatched. Germline loops: CDR1 SGDLS, CDR2 YYNGEE. The table came from immunoSEQ multiplex PCR; TCRdb's copy has only in-frame clones and leaves some out. The sample holds about 130,000 clones, about 79% seen once. V and J are TRBV9 and TRBJ2-3; 7 bases are a match to TRBD1. Material for sequencing was peripheral blood. The clonotype was recovered from a man between 40 and 49 years old with active or convalescent COVID-19. In nucleotides, the CDR3 is TGTGCCAGCAGCGTAGCCGGACAGGTTAGCACAGATACGCAGTATTTT. This translates into CASSVAGQVSTDTQYF.